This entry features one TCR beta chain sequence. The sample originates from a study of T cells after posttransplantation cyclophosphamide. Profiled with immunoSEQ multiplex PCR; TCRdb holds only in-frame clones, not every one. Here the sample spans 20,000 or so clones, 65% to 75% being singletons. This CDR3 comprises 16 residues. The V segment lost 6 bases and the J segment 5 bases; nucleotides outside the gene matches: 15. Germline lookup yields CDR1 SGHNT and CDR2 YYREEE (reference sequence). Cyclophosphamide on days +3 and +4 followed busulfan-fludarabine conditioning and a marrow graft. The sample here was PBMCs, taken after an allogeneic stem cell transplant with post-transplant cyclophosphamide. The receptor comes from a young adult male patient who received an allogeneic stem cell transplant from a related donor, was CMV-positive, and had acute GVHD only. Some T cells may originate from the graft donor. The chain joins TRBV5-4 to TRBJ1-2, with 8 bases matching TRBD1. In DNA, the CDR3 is TGTGCCAGCACCAACCAGGGGGCGGAGAAGGTGTATGGCTACACCTTC. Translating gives CASTNQGAEKVYGYTF.